This is a list of T cell receptor beta chains from one sample in a study of CD8+ T cells in alopecia areata. TCRdb's copy holds only in-frame clones and misses some; the assay was immunoSEQ multiplex PCR. This repertoire shows fewer than 250,000 clones, 35% to 40% found once; its top ten account for around 0.48%. This specimen was CD4+ T cells sorted from blood, taken between weeks 30 and 35, from a patient treated with tofacitinib. These receptors all come from a human donor with alopecia areata. Each CDR3 is given with its conserved first and last residue. The D gene is left open where the match is weak. Clone size is shown for a subset of rows, as once, few, many or a class of expanded clone.

j_call: TRBJ2-4
clone_size: NA
d_call: NA
v_call: TRBV28
cdr3_aa: CASSSPTGIQYF
cdr3_nt: TGTGCCAGCAGTTCCCCGACGGGCATTCAGTACTTC

j_call: TRBJ2-4
clone_size: NA
d_call: TRBD2
v_call: TRBV7-8
cdr3_aa: CASSLLTSGQNIQYF
cdr3_nt: TGTGCCAGCAGCTTGCTGACTAGCGGGCAAAACATTCAGTACTTC

j_call: TRBJ2-1
clone_size: NA
d_call: TRBD2
v_call: TRBV7-9
cdr3_aa: CASSPGGLAGNNEQFF
cdr3_nt: TGTGCCAGCAGCCCAGGTGGGCTAGCGGGAAACAATGAGCAGTTCTTC

j_call: TRBJ2-3
clone_size: few
d_call: NA
v_call: TRBV18
cdr3_aa: CASSPRGTDTQYF
cdr3_nt: TGTGCCAGCTCACCACGGGGCACAGATACGCAGTATTTT

j_call: TRBJ2-6
clone_size: few
d_call: NA
v_call: TRBV4-1
cdr3_aa: CASSPNRGPVYSGANVLTF
cdr3_nt: TGCGCCAGCAGCCCGAACCGCGGGCCTGTCTACTCTGGGGCCAACGTCCTGACTTTC

j_call: TRBJ2-2
clone_size: NA
d_call: NA
v_call: TRBV5-1
cdr3_aa: CASSPRGDTGELFF
cdr3_nt: TGCGCCAGCAGTCCCAGGGGGGACACCGGGGAGCTGTTTTTT

j_call: TRBJ1-5
clone_size: NA
d_call: NA
v_call: TRBV18
cdr3_aa: CASSLRPEQPQHF
cdr3_nt: TGTGCCAGCTCACTCAGACCGGAGCAGCCCCAGCATTTT

j_call: TRBJ1-1
clone_size: NA
d_call: NA
v_call: TRBV19
cdr3_aa: CASRTGFEAFF
cdr3_nt: TGTGCCAGTAGAACAGGTTTTGAAGCTTTCTTT

j_call: TRBJ1-1
clone_size: few
d_call: TRBD1
v_call: TRBV5-1
cdr3_aa: CASSSGQAGNTEAFF
cdr3_nt: TGCGCCAGCAGCTCAGGACAGGCTGGAAACACTGAAGCTTTCTTT

j_call: TRBJ2-7
clone_size: NA
d_call: NA
v_call: TRBV6-1
cdr3_aa: CASWGNYEQYF
cdr3_nt: TGTGCCAGCTGGGGAAACTACGAGCAGTACTTC

j_call: TRBJ2-4
clone_size: NA
d_call: NA
v_call: TRBV9
cdr3_aa: CASSVGPEENIQYF
cdr3_nt: TGTGCCAGCAGCGTGGGGCCCGAAGAAAACATTCAGTACTTC

j_call: TRBJ2-2
clone_size: NA
d_call: TRBD2
v_call: TRBV7-8
cdr3_aa: CASSLLGGTTGELFF
cdr3_nt: TGTGCCAGCAGCCTCCTCGGGGGGACCACCGGGGAGCTGTTTTTT

j_call: TRBJ1-1
clone_size: few
d_call: NA
v_call: TRBV30
cdr3_aa: CAWSRHLTNTEAFF
cdr3_nt: TGTGCCTGGAGTCGACACCTGACGAACACTGAAGCTTTCTTT

j_call: TRBJ2-5
clone_size: NA
d_call: NA
v_call: TRBV7-8
cdr3_aa: CASTLGDPEGGTQYF
cdr3_nt: TGTGCCAGCACCCTAGGGGACCCCGAGGGAGGGACCCAGTACTTC

j_call: TRBJ2-5
clone_size: NA
d_call: TRBD1
v_call: TRBV7-9
cdr3_aa: CASSPGQGARETQYF
cdr3_nt: TGTGCCAGCAGCCCTGGACAGGGGGCTAGGGAGACCCAGTACTTC

j_call: TRBJ1-1
clone_size: NA
d_call: NA
v_call: TRBV5-1
cdr3_aa: CASSLNAGVTEAFF
cdr3_nt: TGCGCCAGCAGCCTCAATGCGGGGGTAACTGAAGCTTTCTTT

j_call: TRBJ2-6
clone_size: NA
d_call: NA
v_call: TRBV29-1
cdr3_aa: CSAKLPGRPWANVLTF
cdr3_nt: TGCAGCGCTAAGCTCCCGGGGCGGCCGTGGGCCAACGTCCTGACTTTC

j_call: TRBJ2-3
clone_size: few
d_call: NA
v_call: TRBV10-1
cdr3_aa: CASSESEQGRTDTQYF
cdr3_nt: TGCGCCAGCAGTGAGTCGGAACAGGGACGCACAGATACGCAGTATTTT

j_call: TRBJ2-1
clone_size: NA
d_call: NA
v_call: TRBV15
cdr3_aa: CATSREGGSDEQFF
cdr3_nt: TGTGCCACCAGCAGAGAGGGTGGGAGCGATGAGCAGTTCTTC

j_call: TRBJ1-2
clone_size: NA
d_call: NA
v_call: TRBV5-1
cdr3_aa: CASSLGPSNYGYTF
cdr3_nt: TGCGCCAGCAGCTTGGGGCCGTCTAACTATGGCTACACCTTC

j_call: TRBJ1-1
clone_size: few
d_call: NA
v_call: TRBV30
cdr3_aa: CAWRKGGPPNTEAFF
cdr3_nt: TGTGCCTGGAGAAAAGGGGGGCCGCCGAACACTGAAGCTTTCTTT

j_call: TRBJ2-2
clone_size: NA
d_call: NA
v_call: TRBV25-1
cdr3_aa: CASSSNRGGGELFF
cdr3_nt: TGTGCCAGCAGTTCTAACAGGGGAGGCGGGGAGCTGTTTTTT

j_call: TRBJ2-7
clone_size: few
d_call: TRBD1
v_call: TRBV7-9
cdr3_aa: CASSKRSGTGVQYF
cdr3_nt: TGTGCCAGCAGCAAGCGCTCAGGGACAGGGGTGCAGTACTTC

j_call: TRBJ2-7
clone_size: NA
d_call: TRBD2
v_call: TRBV6-1
cdr3_aa: CASSESMRAGNYEQYF
cdr3_nt: TGTGCCAGCAGTGAGAGCATGCGAGCGGGGAACTACGAGCAGTACTTC

j_call: TRBJ2-7
clone_size: NA
d_call: TRBD1
v_call: TRBV6-5
cdr3_aa: CASRLDRGRDEQYF
cdr3_nt: TGTGCCAGCAGACTAGACAGGGGCCGGGACGAGCAGTACTTC

j_call: TRBJ2-1
clone_size: NA
d_call: TRBD2
v_call: TRBV4-1
cdr3_aa: CASSPGTSGRAGRNEQFF
cdr3_nt: TGCGCCAGCAGCCCAGGCACTAGCGGGAGGGCCGGTCGGAATGAGCAGTTCTTC

j_call: TRBJ2-6
clone_size: NA
d_call: NA
v_call: TRBV5-4
cdr3_aa: CASSSSGVYTGANVLTF
cdr3_nt: TGTGCCAGCAGCTCGTCCGGGGTCTACACTGGGGCCAACGTCCTGACTTTC

j_call: TRBJ1-1
clone_size: NA
d_call: TRBD1
v_call: TRBV6-5
cdr3_aa: CASSPGQAATEAFF
cdr3_nt: TGTGCCAGCAGTCCCGGACAGGCGGCTACTGAAGCTTTCTTT

j_call: TRBJ2-1
clone_size: few
d_call: TRBD2
v_call: TRBV9
cdr3_aa: CASSALAGMLDEQFF
cdr3_nt: TGTGCCAGCAGCGCCCTAGCGGGAATGTTGGATGAGCAGTTCTTC

j_call: TRBJ2-7
clone_size: many
d_call: NA
v_call: TRBV5-1
cdr3_aa: CASRSTVGSYYEQYF
cdr3_nt: TGCGCCAGCAGGTCCACGGTGGGGTCATACTACGAGCAGTACTTC

j_call: TRBJ1-2
clone_size: few
d_call: TRBD1
v_call: TRBV5-1
cdr3_aa: CASSFDRDGYTF
cdr3_nt: TGCGCCAGCAGCTTTGACAGGGATGGCTACACCTTC

j_call: TRBJ2-3
clone_size: NA
d_call: TRBD2
v_call: TRBV30
cdr3_aa: CAWRLAGAPDTQYF
cdr3_nt: TGTGCCTGGAGGTTAGCGGGAGCCCCAGATACGCAGTATTTT

j_call: TRBJ1-2
clone_size: few
d_call: NA
v_call: TRBV29-1
cdr3_aa: CSVEVPRGHYGYTF
cdr3_nt: TGCAGCGTTGAAGTCCCCAGGGGACACTATGGCTACACCTTC

j_call: TRBJ2-1
clone_size: NA
d_call: TRBD2
v_call: TRBV25-1
cdr3_aa: CASSVLAGEGHNEQFF
cdr3_nt: TGTGCCAGCAGTGTTCTAGCGGGAGAGGGGCACAATGAGCAGTTCTTC

j_call: TRBJ2-3
clone_size: NA
d_call: NA
v_call: TRBV6-1
cdr3_aa: CASSEKRTLTQYF
cdr3_nt: TGTGCCAGCAGTGAAAAGCGGACCCTGACGCAGTATTTT

j_call: TRBJ2-3
clone_size: NA
d_call: NA
v_call: TRBV5-1
cdr3_aa: CASSLMGPGTDTQYF
cdr3_nt: TGCGCCAGCAGCTTGATGGGGCCGGGAACAGATACGCAGTATTTT

j_call: TRBJ1-5
clone_size: NA
d_call: NA
v_call: TRBV19
cdr3_aa: CASSIEAGSQHF
cdr3_nt: TGTGCCAGTAGTATAGAGGCAGGGTCTCAGCATTTT

j_call: TRBJ2-1
clone_size: NA
d_call: NA
v_call: TRBV6-5
cdr3_aa: CASTARYNEQFF
cdr3_nt: TGTGCCAGCACAGCCAGATACAATGAGCAGTTCTTC

j_call: TRBJ2-3
clone_size: NA
d_call: NA
v_call: TRBV2
cdr3_aa: CASSLGTDTQYF
cdr3_nt: TGTGCCAGCAGTTTGGGGACAGATACGCAGTATTTT

j_call: TRBJ2-6
clone_size: NA
d_call: NA
v_call: TRBV5-4
cdr3_aa: CASSLGLKVGANVLTF
cdr3_nt: TGTGCCAGCAGCTTGGGACTCAAGGTCGGGGCCAACGTCCTGACTTTC

j_call: TRBJ2-7
clone_size: NA
d_call: NA
v_call: TRBV30
cdr3_aa: CAWSRDGYEQYF
cdr3_nt: TGTGCCTGGAGTCGGGACGGCTACGAGCAGTACTTC

j_call: TRBJ2-7
clone_size: NA
d_call: NA
v_call: TRBV6-5
cdr3_aa: CASRGQGSTYEQYF
cdr3_nt: TGTGCCAGCAGGGGACAAGGGTCCACCTACGAGCAGTACTTC

j_call: TRBJ2-3
clone_size: few
d_call: NA
v_call: TRBV6-5
cdr3_aa: CASSYSSLGPGYF
cdr3_nt: TGTGCCAGCAGTTACTCGTCACTCGGCCCCGGGTATTTT

j_call: TRBJ1-1
clone_size: few
d_call: NA
v_call: TRBV23-1
cdr3_aa: CASSQSRGPNTEAFF
cdr3_nt: TGCGCCAGCAGTCAATCACGGGGGCCGAACACTGAAGCTTTCTTT

j_call: TRBJ1-1
clone_size: NA
d_call: NA
v_call: TRBV6-5
cdr3_aa: CASTSSNREAFF
cdr3_nt: TGTGCCAGCACCTCATCTAACAGGGAAGCTTTCTTT